This T cell receptor (beta chain) was captured by sequencing in a study of cytomegalovirus exposure and HLA in healthy donors. In the study overall: The approximately 670 first-cohort repertoires shared a platform with the approximately 110 validation repertoires, as reported in a later analysis.

Profiling relied on immunoSEQ multiplex PCR, and the TCRdb table lists in-frame clones only, not all of them. The sample records 150,000 to 200,000 clones, less than 90% being singletons. The donors were members of the roughly 130-subject validation cohort (separate from the roughly 660-subject first cohort). This clone appeared a few times. Its antigen is currently unknown. From germline, CDR1 is GTSNPN and CDR2 SVGIG (reference sequence). The V and J ends lost 8 bases and 8 bases respectively, with 15 bases between them. This CDR3 region has 12 residues. Regarding the study as a whole: First-cohort TCR clusters tended to co-occur in the approximately 110 validation repertoires, a later analysis found. Most TCR sequences proved rare, with some public TCRs found in many donors.

The TCR originated in a man between 25 and 39 years old in good health and CMV-seropositive. The sample was PBMCs. This sequence joins TRBV30 and TRBJ1-4, with a tentative D call TRBD1 (6 bases). The DNA for the CDR3 is TGTGCCCTCGAGGGGGGGGACGAAAAACTGTTTTTT. The encoded protein is CALEGGDEKLFF. Complete variable domain (other parts from reference TRBV30 and TRBJ1-4): SQTIHQWPATLVQPVGSPLSLECTVEGTSNPNLYWYRQAAGRGLQLLFYSVGIGQISSEVPQNLSASRPQDRQFILSSKKLLLSDSGFYLCALEGGDEKLFFGSGTQLSVL.